This T cell receptor beta chain was obtained from a study of beta chain features in type 1 diabetes. The whole isolated RNA underwent reverse transcription, so sequencing captured expressed TCRB transcripts. TCRdb's table, derived via immunoSEQ multiplex PCR, lists solely in-frame clones and lacks some. The table lists about 340,000 clones, 7.5% to 9% of them singletons. V was cut by 6 bases and J by 3 bases, with 12 bases left in between. This CDR3 region has 14 residues. Per germline, CDR1 SQVTM and CDR2 ANQGSEA. The source is a woman aged 18-29 years in good health. The rearrangement links TRBV29-1 to TRBJ2-6; a weak D match, TRBD2 (5 bases). Sequencing was performed on central memory CD4+ T cells from blood. The DNA of the CDR3 is TGCAGCGTGAGCCGGGGAATTGGGGCCAACGTCCTGACTTTC. It codes for CSVSRGIGANVLTF.